This T cell receptor (beta chain) stems from a study of OX40 agonist ivuxolimab in advanced cancers. On the study more broadly: An anti-OX40 (CD134) antibody with agonistic activity, ivuxolimab, was administered to patients. Partial responses were achieved by three patients, one with hepatocellular carcinoma and two with cutaneous melanoma.

The study's findings and limits: Partial responders treated at 0.1-3.0 mg/kg exhibited clonal expansion among the lowest measured. On average, a greater number of expanded clones characterised CD8+ T cells relative to CD4+.

Some clones are missing from TCRdb's copy, which holds only in-frame ones; the method was immunoSEQ multiplex PCR. The repertoire includes tens of thousands of clones, about 84% of them detected once, and around 21% sits in the top ten. This CDR3 has 11 residues. The germline CDR1 and CDR2 sequences are MNHNS and SASEGT. Trimming shortened V by 6 bases and J by 2 bases, and 4 bases separated the two germline ends. Concerning this clone itself: Antigen unknown.

The clonotype originates from an adult with an advanced solid tumor such as melanoma, head and neck, liver or kidney cancer. The rearrangement links TRBV6-1 to TRBJ1-1; D unclear. The sequencing here drew on CD4+ or CD8+ T cells sorted from blood, taken in a trial of the OX40 agonist ivuxolimab. CDR3 loop: CASSPNTEAFF. The CDR3 region has the DNA TGTGCCAGCAGCCCAAACACTGAAGCTTTCTTT.